The 2 T cell receptor beta chains in this list originate from one sample, sequenced in a study of read filtering for tumor transcriptome and immune sequencing. The library was built from about 400 ng RNA with molecular barcoded adaptors for alpha/delta and beta/gamma chains. One entry per CDR3 protein results from TCRdb running MiXCR on the reads. The data show tens of thousands of distinct CDR3 sequences, 18% seen once. Material for sequencing was a population of CD138-negative cells sorted from bone marrow. All receptors come from a donor at least 40 years old with multiple myeloma.

The chain employs TRBV14 and TRBJ2-5; D gene ambiguous. Germline CDR1 and CDR2: SGHDN and FVKESK. The CDR3 length is 13 residues. Trimming shortened V by 4 bases and J by 0 bases, and 6 bases separated the two germline ends. CDR3 sequence reads: CASSRTDQETQYF. The DNA for the CDR3 is TGTGCCAGCAGCCGGACGGACCAAGAGACCCAGTACTTC.

This clonotype was detected many times. This sequence joins TRBV5-1 and TRBJ2-6; D call uncertain. The germline V gene has CDR1 SGHRS and CDR2 YFSETQ. The V end lost 4 bases, the J end lost 1 base, and 12 bases lay between the germline ends. The CDR3 spans 16 residues. DNA for the CDR3: TGCGCCAGCAGCCCGGCGGCCGATTCTGGGGCCAACGTCCTGACTTTC. It encodes CASSPAADSGANVLTF.